The text below deals with one T cell receptor (beta chain). The antigen this receptor binds is unknown. Within one base of it there is no much larger clone, and no base qualities were kept. In the germline V gene, CDR1 corresponds to SGHTA and CDR2 to FQGNSA. V gives up 1 base and J gives up 5 bases, and the segment between their germline ends measures 14 bases. From its cysteine to its phenylalanine, the CDR3 spans 15 amino acids. Kept here is only the CDR3 DNA, which spans 45 bases and is read in frame from base 1. The record originates from a study of memory CD8 T cells in hepatitis C reinfection (dated by TCRdb to about 2017). Study-wide context: Of the five donors, three spontaneously resolved two consecutive HCV infections, and two cleared a primary infection but developed chronic infection after reinfection. HCV reinfection was defined as a positive HCV RNA test following two negative tests taken at least 60 days apart. Samples for the late or post reinfection period were taken 12 to 24 weeks after reinfection was detected. The study tracked the TCR beta repertoire of virus-specific CD8 T cells longitudinally across an HCV reinfection episode in five donors. Between about 2008 and 2012, a few reinfection cases with stored pre-reinfection samples were identified. Participants who had resolved a prior HCV infection were followed every 3 months in the reinfection study.

The sample's time point label is to be understood as: late/post reinfection, 12 to 24 weeks after detection. Sorted cells were sequenced directly ex vivo, with no in vitro expansion before TCR sequencing. The donors, who were people who inject drugs, were enrolled in the Montreal Acute Hepatitis C Cohort Study (HEPCO) in Canada. Total naive CD8 T cells, sorted as viable CD3+ CD8+ CD45RO-, came from a couple of donors at all three reinfection time points as controls. Before sorting, cryopreserved peripheral blood mononuclear cells were thawed and CD8 T cells were purified from those thawed cells. CD8 T cells were enriched by negative selection with the MACS CD8+ T cell Isolation Kit. Cell sorting was done on a BD FACSAria II sorter with FACSDiva software, and data were analyzed with FlowJo. To prepare the library, the immunoSEQ multiplex PCR assay was applied. Genomic DNA was pulled from the sorted cells, and the automated high-throughput method of Adaptive Biotechnologies was used to sequence the TCR beta V, D and J regions. A two-step, bias-controlled multiplex PCR was used to amplify the CDR3 regions. Amplified TCR beta libraries were sequenced on an Illumina instrument. As for the authors' bioinformatics: Demultiplexed reads were processed to lower amplification and sequencing bias, and the IMGT database was used to assign CDR3 sequences to gene families. ImmunoSEQ software version 2.0 was used to analyze repertoire data. Out-of-frame sequences and sequences containing stop codons in the CDR3 were removed from the clonotype lists. Any clonotype with a frequency under 0.01% was left out, since that frequency corresponded to less than one cell. Richness was calculated by dividing observed richness by input cell number, and evenness was calculated by dividing Shannon entropy by log observed richness. To measure repertoire diversity and how similar the repertoire was between time points, Simpson diversity and Morisita-Horn overlap indices were applied. Each clonotype was placed into one of four groups: dominant (>1%), sub-dominant (0.5-0.99%), low abundance (0.1-0.49%) or lowest abundance (<0.1%). A germline index was calculated as total CDR3 length minus total nucleotide additions, divided by total CDR3 length. The table comes from immuneACCESS by way of TCRdb, which keeps in-frame sequences with V and J called. Part of the clones is missing from these tables; in studies checked, under half for an unresolved V gene and the rest for unknown reasons. V and J calls plus clone size are reproduced from that table; the DNA served to infer D and trimming. The sample yields approximately 46,000 clones; roughly 89% were counted once. Approximately 0.67% of the sample goes to the ten largest clones.

The full study reports these points: Because only five donors were included, definitive conclusions about public clonotypes linked to secondary clearance were beyond the reach of the study.

The V and J genes are TRBV7-2 and TRBJ1-1; possibly the D gene is TRBD1, per 6 matching bases. The sequenced sample consisted of naive CD8+ T cells sorted from blood. The cell subset or site label corresponds to: total naive CD8+CD45RO- T cells. The sequence was obtained from a man younger than 35 with hepatitis C virus infection. The nucleotide sequence reads as follows: TGTGCCAGCAGCTTAGATAGGGGGTTCTTAACTGAAGCTTTCTTT. Its translation is CASSLDRGFLTEAFF.